This T cell receptor beta chain was recovered during a study of immune heterogeneity within non-small cell lung tumors. Trimming removed 4 bases from V and 4 bases from J; junction bases left unmatched: 4. This CDR3 contains 13 residues. Germline V gene lookup returns CDR1 SQVTM and CDR2 ANQGSEA. TCRs were amplified from roughly 650 ng gDNA of bulk tumor per sample. Several biopsies per primary tumor were taken during surgery, spaced as far apart as possible. The cohort was untreated, with newly diagnosed non-small cell lung cancer undergoing curative surgery. This clonotype occurred a few times. Amplification of TCR beta CDR3 was performed by multiplex PCR with 32 V and 13 J primers. In TCRdb, the multiplex PCR reads were re-called with MiXCR into one record per CDR3 protein. The sample carries roughly 2,000 distinct CDR3 sequences, around 30% recorded once.

The source of this sequence is a man aged 60 to 75 with non-small cell lung cancer. This chain joins TRBV29-1 and TRBJ1-1, with TRBD1 identical over 9 bases. The sample comprised lung tumor tissue. This chain's CDR3 is CSVGQGVSTEAFF. The CDR3 DNA reads TGCAGCGTTGGACAGGGGGTAAGCACTGAAGCTTTCTTT.